This paragraph covers one T cell receptor beta chain sequence. What it binds is unknown. Unmatched junction bases numbered 5, after V lost 2 bases and J lost 2 bases. There are 15 residues in the CDR3. Germline V lookup: CDR1 SGHTA, CDR2 FQGNSA. This sample is drawn from a study of T cell responses to AZD1222 COVID-19 vaccine. General observations from the study: Rises in breadth and depth of Spike-specific TCRs came after two AZD1222 doses. Seropositive at baseline were only a handful of AZD1222 recipients. Along spike, vaccine-associated CD4 TCRs were found throughout, with dominance at 160-218 and 743-854. Per reports, nearly half of all spike-specific TCRs target regions that are unmutated in variants.

Assay used: immunoSEQ multiplex PCR; TCRdb lists only in-frame clones, some missing. The sample includes under 80,000 clones, more than 65% of them seen just once. The chain recombines TRBV7-2 with TRBJ2-7; TRBD2 agrees at 8 bases. The sequence derives from an adult in good health. The specimen was peripheral blood, collected on day 0 of MenACWY control vaccination. CDR3 protein: CASSLPGLGPYEQYF. The CDR3 DNA is TGTGCCAGCAGCTTACCGGGACTAGGTCCCTACGAGCAGTACTTC.